This T cell receptor (beta chain) was profiled in a study of beta chain features in type 1 diabetes. The sample holds one count of this clone. The antigen is unknown. TCRB transcripts that were expressed got sequenced, as all of the isolated RNA had been reverse transcribed. Profiling relied on immunoSEQ multiplex PCR, and the TCRdb table lists in-frame clones only, not all of them. The table includes under 20,000 clones, roughly two thirds detected once. CDR3 length equals 17 residues. Germline loops: CDR1 SGHRS, CDR2 YFSETQ. V dropped 4 bases and J dropped 1 base, with 15 bases sitting between them. Points from the study as a whole: Whether TCRB rearrangement is influenced by HLA type went unresolved here. All four CD4+ subsets from Type 1 diabetes patients carried moderately but significantly shorter TCRB CDR3s.

The receptor comes from a man younger than 40 with type 1 diabetes. This chain connects TRBV5-1 to TRBJ1-6, with D unclear. Sequencing used stem cell memory CD4+ T cells from blood. Here the CDR3 DNA reads TGCGCCAGCAGCCCCTGGACGAGGGCATCCTATAATTCACCCCTCCACTTT. It translates to CASSPWTRASYNSPLHF. The complete variable domain, with remaining parts taken from reference TRBV5-1 and TRBJ1-6, reads KAGVTQTPRYLIKTRGQQVTLSCSPISGHRSVSWYQQTPGQGLQFLFEYFSETQRNKGNFPGRFSGRQFSNSRSEMNVSTLELGDSALYLCASSPWTRASYNSPLHFGNGTRLTVT.